Given below is one T cell receptor (beta chain) in context. This sample is part of a study of neoadjuvant anti-PD-1 for oral cavity cancer. Study-wide context: Most patients had three to four biweekly doses of 3 mg/kg nivolumab before resection.

TCRdb's table, derived via immunoSEQ multiplex PCR, lists solely in-frame clones and lacks some. The table lists 68,000 or so clones, 70% to 90% of them singletons. In germline, CDR1 is GTSNPN, CDR2 SVGIG (reference sequence). Deletions cut 1 base from V and 7 bases from J, with 14 bases between. CDR3 size: 14 residues. Sample time point: after neoadjuvant nivolumab, at surgical resection. This chain uses TRBV30 with TRBJ2-1, with D tentatively TRBD1 or TRBD2 (5 bases each). The sequence came from a person between 40 and 85 years old with oral cavity squamous cell carcinoma. Here the sequenced sample was PBMCs, taken after nivolumab (anti-PD-1) treatment. The CDR3 nucleotides are TGTGCCTGGAGTGAACGGGACCTCCGGAATGAGCAGTTCTTC. Amino acids: CAWSERDLRNEQFF.